The 20 T cell receptor beta chains in this list originate from one sample, sequenced in a study of cytomegalovirus exposure and HLA in healthy donors. Primers for the PCR totalled 60 Vbeta and 13 Jbeta. The table came from immunoSEQ multiplex PCR; TCRdb's copy has only in-frame clones and leaves some out. The sample includes 70,000 to 90,000 clones, around 68% of them seen just once. What was sequenced was PBMCs. The receptors originated from a woman aged 40 to 49 in good health and CMV-seropositive.

V and J are TRBV29-1 and TRBJ2-2; 7 bases match TRBD1. This CDR3 has 13 amino acids. After removal of 7 bases from V and 3 bases from J, the junction contained 5 bases not matched to a gene. In germline, CDR1 is SQVTM, CDR2 ANQGSEA. The CDR3 here is CSGRQGYTGELFF. CDR3 sequence (DNA): TGCAGCGGTCGACAGGGTTACACCGGGGAGCTGTTTTTT.

This rearrangement joins TRBV4-3 to TRBJ1-4; no clear D. CDR1 is LGHNA, CDR2 YSLEER, per germline. V lost 0 bases and J lost 8, with 7 bases in between. The length of the CDR3 is 13 residues. CDR3 coding DNA: TGCGCCAGCAGCCAAGATGCGCGGGAAAAACTGTTTTTT. Translation: CASSQDAREKLFF.

The chain couples TRBV6-5 to TRBJ2-1, with TRBD2 matching 8 bases. The V segment lost 5 bases and the J segment 0 bases; nucleotides outside the gene matches: 3. The CDR3 runs to 15 residues. Germline CDR1 MNHEY, CDR2 SVGAGI. The DNA of the CDR3 is TGTGCCAGCAGTCGCGGGGGGAGCTCCTACAATGAGCAGTTCTTC. Its translation is CASSRGGSSYNEQFF.

The CDR3 reads CASSLSGTGINEKLFF. CDR3 DNA sequence: TGTGCCAGCAGCCTATCCGGGACAGGGATTAATGAAAAACTGTTTTTT. The gene calls are TRBV7-9 and TRBJ1-4; 9 bases agree with TRBD1. J gave up 4 bases and V 5 bases, and 8 bases lay outside the gene matches. CDR1 SEHNR and CDR2 FQNEAQ come from the germline V gene (reference sequence). This CDR3 is 16 amino acids long.

This clone has just one count. The chain uses TRBV19 and TRBJ1-5; no reliable D call. The CDR3 is made up of 18 amino acids. V dropped 3 bases and J dropped 0 bases, with 18 bases sitting between them. Germline assignment: CDR1 LNHDA and CDR2 SQIVND (reference sequence). CDR3 in amino acids: CASSIPGLATDSNQPQHF. CDR3 coding DNA: TGTGCCAGTAGTATTCCCGGTTTGGCCACAGATAGCAATCAGCCCCAGCATTTT.

The chain recombines TRBV7-9 with TRBJ2-3; 8 bases agree with TRBD2. V lost 5 bases and J lost 3; bases outside the gene matches: 10. Germline CDR1 reads SEHNR; CDR2 reads FQNEAQ (reference sequence). The CDR3 spans 16 residues. The CDR3 here is CASSPISGIGTDTQYF. The DNA of the CDR3 is TGTGCCAGCAGCCCGATTAGCGGGATAGGGACAGATACGCAGTATTTT.

This clone was recorded a few times. The chain links TRBV7-3 to TRBJ2-6; D not resolved. The ends were cut back, 4 bases at V and 1 base at J, with 8 bases in the middle. Per germline, CDR1 SGHTA and CDR2 FQGTGA. The length of the CDR3 is 15 residues. The CDR3 coding sequence is TGTGCCAGCAGCTCTCAGTTATCTGGGGCCAACGTCCTGACTTTC. Protein product: CASSSQLSGANVLTF.

V usage is TRBV5-1 and J usage is TRBJ2-7, with TRBD2 as a possible D gene (7 bases). V dropped 0 bases and J dropped 2 bases, with 12 bases sitting between them. CDR1 and CDR2 (germline): SGHRS, YFSETQ. The CDR3 is made up of 15 amino acids. CDR3 region: CASSLAQGRAYEQYF. The CDR3 nucleotides read TGCGCCAGCAGCTTGGCGCAGGGGAGGGCCTACGAGCAGTACTTC.

The chain carries TRBV28 and TRBJ1-1; D ambiguous. CDR3 length: 15 residues. Trimming removed 5 bases at V and 0 bases at J, with 13 bases between. From germline, CDR1 is MDHEN and CDR2 SYDVKM. The CDR3 is CASSLPGLLNTEAFF. The CDR3 DNA follows: TGTGCCAGCAGTCTACCCGGACTATTGAACACTGAAGCTTTCTTT. Full variable domain (outside the CDR3, taken from reference TRBV28 and TRBJ1-1): DVKVTQSSRYLVKRTGEKVFLECVQDMDHENMFWYRQDPGLGLRLIYFSYDVKMKEKGDIPEGYSVSREKKERFSLILESASTNQTSMYLCASSLPGLLNTEAFFGQGTRLTVV.

This clone has a handful of counts. J is TRBJ2-7 and V is TRBV2, with TRBD2 matching 9 bases. Per germline, CDR1 SNHLY and CDR2 FYNNEI. CDR3 size: 13 residues. The trim removed 7 bases at V and 2 bases at J, leaving 3 bases unmatched. The CDR3 sequence: CASTASGTYEQYF. The CDR3 coding sequence is TGTGCCAGCACGGCTAGCGGGACCTACGAGCAGTACTTC.

The gene calls are TRBV7-2 and TRBJ1-1; 11 nucleotides agree with TRBD1. The CDR3 is 17 residues long. Per the germline V gene, CDR1 is SGHTA and CDR2 is FQGNSA. Trimming removed 5 bases from V and 0 bases from J; junction bases left unmatched: 8. In DNA, the CDR3 is TGTGCCAGCAGCAGGACAGGGGGCGGTTATTTGAACACTGAAGCTTTCTTT. Amino acid sequence: CASSRTGGGYLNTEAFF.

The V gene is TRBV6-5, the J gene TRBJ2-1; 9 bases agree with TRBD1. Germline CDR1 reads MNHEY; CDR2 reads SVGAGI. This CDR3 comprises 14 residues. V lost 8 bases to trimming and J lost 4 bases; unmatched junction nucleotides: 6. DNA of the CDR3: TGTGCCAGCGCCGACAGGGGGAGATACAATGAGCAGTTCTTC. Translation gives CASADRGRYNEQFF.

The gene calls are TRBV5-8 and TRBJ2-1, with 7 bases lining up with TRBD2. Germline-derived CDR1 and CDR2 are SGHTS and YDEGEE. The trim removed 3 bases at V and 4 bases at J, leaving 7 bases unmatched. The CDR3 totals 15 residues. CDR3 loop: CASSSLAVGYNEQFF. The CDR3 coding sequence is TGTGCCAGCAGCTCCCTAGCGGTGGGTTACAATGAGCAGTTCTTC.

V gene TRBV7-9 combines with J gene TRBJ2-1, with 13 bases matching TRBD2. This CDR3 is 15 amino acids long. V shed 5 bases and J 8 bases; nucleotides not matched to a gene: 6. CDR1 and CDR2 from the germline V gene are SEHNR and FQNEAQ (reference sequence). CDR3 sequence reads: CASSVGLAGADEQFF. The DNA for the CDR3 is TGTGCCAGCAGCGTAGGACTAGCGGGAGCCGATGAGCAGTTCTTC.

The chain has TRBV30 and TRBJ2-3; 10 bases match TRBD1. Trimming removed 5 bases from V and 4 bases from J; junction bases left unmatched: 3. CDR3 size: 13 residues. The V gene's germline CDR1 is GTSNPN and CDR2 SVGIG (reference sequence). The CDR3 DNA sequence: TGTGCCTGGGGGACAGGGGAGGCAGATACGCAGTATTTT. This sequence encodes CAWGTGEADTQYF.

V and J are TRBV4-1 and TRBJ2-3; the match to TRBD1 covers 9 bases. CDR1 is MGHRA and CDR2 is YSYEKL in the germline V gene. The CDR3 has 20 residues. Trimming took 6 bases from V and 3 from J; bases not matched to a gene: 22. CDR3 nucleotides: TGCGCCAGCAGGCACAGGGGGCTGAGACTAGCAGGAGGTAGTACAGATACGCAGTATTTT. Protein product: CASRHRGLRLAGGSTDTQYF.

This clone has more than one count but fewer than ten. The J gene is TRBJ2-6, the V gene TRBV9; 9 nucleotides line up with TRBD1. The CDR3 has 17 residues. V lost 9 bases, J lost 0 bases, and 10 bases stayed unmatched. Germline assignment: CDR1 SGDLS and CDR2 YYNGEE. CDR3 loop: CATTRDRAFSGANVLTF. CDR3 coding DNA: TGTGCCACCACAAGGGACAGGGCGTTCTCTGGGGCCAACGTCCTGACTTTC.

The chain joins TRBV19 to TRBJ2-7, with 7 bases fitting TRBD1. The germline gives CDR1 LNHDA, CDR2 SQIVND (reference sequence). V dropped 4 bases and J dropped 2; count of bases not matched to a gene: 8. This CDR3 has 15 residues. CDR3 sequence reads: CASSTPGGSPYEQYF. The CDR3 nucleotides are TGTGCCAGTAGTACTCCAGGGGGAAGCCCCTACGAGCAGTACTTC.

This clone was detected only once. The chain recombines TRBV11-3 with TRBJ2-1; 9 bases map to TRBD2. Germline-derived CDR1 and CDR2 are SGHNT and YENEEA. V dropped 5 bases and J dropped 5; count of bases not matched to a gene: 10. The CDR3 runs 16 residues. The CDR3: CASSPFSGGNNNEQFF. The CDR3 bases are TGTGCCAGCAGCCCCTTTAGCGGGGGAAATAACAATGAGCAGTTCTTC.

The chain carries TRBV5-6 and TRBJ2-2; TRBD2 matches 9 bases. Germline lookup yields CDR1 SGHDT and CDR2 YYEEEE. Germline trimming cut 4 bases from V and 0 bases from J; bases unmatched to any gene: 13. The CDR3 totals 19 residues. CDR3 residues: CASSPPLSKREANTGELFF. CDR3 bases: TGTGCCAGCAGCCCACCCCTCAGCAAGCGGGAGGCGAACACCGGGGAGCTGTTTTTT.